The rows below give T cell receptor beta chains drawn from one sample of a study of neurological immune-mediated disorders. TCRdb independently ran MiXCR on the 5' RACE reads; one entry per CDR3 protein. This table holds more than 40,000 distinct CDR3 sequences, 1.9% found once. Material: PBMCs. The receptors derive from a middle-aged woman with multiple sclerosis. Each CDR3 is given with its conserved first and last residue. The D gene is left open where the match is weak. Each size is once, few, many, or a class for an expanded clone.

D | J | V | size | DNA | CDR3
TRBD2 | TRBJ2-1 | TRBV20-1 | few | TGCAGTGCTAGAGAGGGGACTAGCCAGCAGTTCTTC | CSAREGTSQQFF
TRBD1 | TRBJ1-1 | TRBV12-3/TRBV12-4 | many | TGTGCCAGCAGTTTAAAAGGACAGGGAATGAACACTGAAGCTTTCTTT | CASSLKGQGMNTEAFF
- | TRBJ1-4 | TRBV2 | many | TGTGCCAGCAGTGTATCGAGGGGAAATGAAAAACTGTTTTTT | CASSVSRGNEKLFF
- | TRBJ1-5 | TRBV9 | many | TGTGCCAGCAGCGTTTCAGGGGCTGATCAGCCCCAGCATTTT | CASSVSGADQPQHF
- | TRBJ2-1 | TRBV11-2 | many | TGTGCCAGCAGCCGTACAAGGGGCGTGAGATATGAGCAGTTCTTC | CASSRTRGVRYEQFF
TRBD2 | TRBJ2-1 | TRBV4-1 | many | TGCGCCAGCAGCCCGCCGACTAGCAGCAATGAGCAGTTCTTC | CASSPPTSSNEQFF
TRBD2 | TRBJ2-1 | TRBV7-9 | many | TGTGCCAGCAGTCCCGGGACTAGCGGGGCCAATGAGCAGTTCTTC | CASSPGTSGANEQFF
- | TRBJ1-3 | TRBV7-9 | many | TGTGCCAGCAGCCCTGGGATAGGAAACACCATATATTTT | CASSPGIGNTIYF
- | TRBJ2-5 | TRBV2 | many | TGTGCCAGCACCTCGACTAGGGGCGAGACCCAGTACTTC | CASTSTRGETQYF
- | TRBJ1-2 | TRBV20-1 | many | TGCAGTGCTAGAGATGGGAGGTCTCAGACCTTC | CSARDGRSQTF
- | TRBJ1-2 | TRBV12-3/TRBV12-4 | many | TGTGCCAGCAGTTTAAAAGAGGGGCACTATGGCTACACCTTC | CASSLKEGHYGYTF
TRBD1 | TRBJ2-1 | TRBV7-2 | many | TGTGCCAGCAGCTTAGGACAGGGGGGCCGGAATGAGCAGTTCTTC | CASSLGQGGRNEQFF
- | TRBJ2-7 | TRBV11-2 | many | TGTGCCAGCAGCCCGACATTCCACCCGGGTTACGAGCAGTACTTC | CASSPTFHPGYEQYF
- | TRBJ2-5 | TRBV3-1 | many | TGTGCCAGCAGCCAAGGGATGGGGGAGACCCAGTACTTC | CASSQGMGETQYF
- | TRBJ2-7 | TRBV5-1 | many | TGCGCCAGCAGCATCGGGACAAGCTACGAGCAGTACTTC | CASSIGTSYEQYF
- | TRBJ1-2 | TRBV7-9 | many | TGTGCCAGCAGCTTGGAGGGGGTTTACTATGGCTACACCTTC | CASSLEGVYYGYTF
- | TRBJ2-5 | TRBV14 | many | TGTGCCAGCAGCCAAGTCAGGGGGGGAGAGACCCAGTACTTC | CASSQVRGGETQYF
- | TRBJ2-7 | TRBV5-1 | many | TGCGCCAGCAGCTTGGCCTACCGACGGAGAGACTACGAGCAGTACTTC | CASSLAYRRRDYEQYF
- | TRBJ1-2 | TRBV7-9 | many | TGTGCCAGCAGCCTATTGTCCGGGGATGGCTACACCTTC | CASSLLSGDGYTF
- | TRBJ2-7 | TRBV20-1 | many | TGCAGTGCTCCCTACGGTTACGAGCAGTACTTC | CSAPYGYEQYF
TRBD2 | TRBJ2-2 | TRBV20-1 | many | TGCAGTGCTTACCGGGACTACTTAAACACCGGGGAGCTGTTTTTT | CSAYRDYLNTGELFF
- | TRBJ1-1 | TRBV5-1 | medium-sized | TGTGCCAGCAGCTTGGGGGGTAACACTGAAGCTTTCTTT | CASSLGGNTEAFF
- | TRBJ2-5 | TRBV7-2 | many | TGTGCCAGCAGCTTAAACCGGGACGGGCCATCGGCGGCGTTC | CASSLNRDGPSAAF
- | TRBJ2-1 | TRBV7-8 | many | TGTGCCAGCAGCCCCACGGCGAATGAGCAGTTCTTC | CASSPTANEQFF